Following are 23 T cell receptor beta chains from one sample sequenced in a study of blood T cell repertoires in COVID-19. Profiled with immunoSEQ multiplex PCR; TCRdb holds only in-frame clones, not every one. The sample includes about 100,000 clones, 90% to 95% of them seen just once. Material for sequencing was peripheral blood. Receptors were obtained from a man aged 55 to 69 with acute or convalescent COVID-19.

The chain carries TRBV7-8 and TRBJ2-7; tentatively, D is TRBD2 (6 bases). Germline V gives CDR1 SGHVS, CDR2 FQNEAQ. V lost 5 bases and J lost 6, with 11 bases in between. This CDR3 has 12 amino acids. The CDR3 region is CASSDHGGEQYF. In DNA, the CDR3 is TGTGCCAGCAGCGACCACGGGGGCGAGCAGTACTTC. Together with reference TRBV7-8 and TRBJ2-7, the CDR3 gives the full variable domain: GAGVSQSPRYKVAKRGQDVALRCDPISGHVSLFWYQQALGQGPEFLTYFQNEAQLDKSGLPSDRFFAERPEGSVSTLKIQRTQQEDSAVYLCASSDHGGEQYFGPGTRLTVT.

This CDR3 is CASSQGLPGEQYF. CDR3 nucleotide sequence: TGTGCCAGCAGCCAGGGACTTCCGGGTGAGCAGTACTTC. This chain connects TRBV7-9 to TRBJ2-7; D might be TRBD2 (6 bases). CDR1 and CDR2 (germline): SEHNR, FQNEAQ (reference sequence). The CDR3 has 13 residues. Trimming left V 5 bases short and J 7 bases short, with 15 bases between.

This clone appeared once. CDR3 nucleotide sequence: TGTGCCATCAGTGAGTCGCAGGGGGTCTATGGCTACACCTTC. Its translation is CAISESQGVYGYTF. The chain is built from TRBV10-3 and TRBJ1-2, with 7 bases aligning to TRBD1. Germline CDR1 reads ENHRY; CDR2 reads SYGVKD. The CDR3 has 14 amino acids. The V segment lost 0 bases and the J segment 4 bases; nucleotides outside the gene matches: 2.

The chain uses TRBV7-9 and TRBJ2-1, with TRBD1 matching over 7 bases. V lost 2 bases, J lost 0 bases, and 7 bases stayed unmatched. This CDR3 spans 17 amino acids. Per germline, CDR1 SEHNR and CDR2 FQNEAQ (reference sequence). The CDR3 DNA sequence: TGTGCCAGCAGCTTATTGGCCAGGGGGAGCTCCTACAATGAGCAGTTCTTC. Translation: CASSLLARGSSYNEQFF. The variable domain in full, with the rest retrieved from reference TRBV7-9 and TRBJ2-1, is DTGVSQNPRHKITKRGQNVTFRCDPISEHNRLYWYRQTLGQGPEFLTYFQNEAQLEKSRLLSDRFSAERPKGSFSTLEIQRTEQGDSAMYLCASSLLARGSSYNEQFFGPGTRLTVL.

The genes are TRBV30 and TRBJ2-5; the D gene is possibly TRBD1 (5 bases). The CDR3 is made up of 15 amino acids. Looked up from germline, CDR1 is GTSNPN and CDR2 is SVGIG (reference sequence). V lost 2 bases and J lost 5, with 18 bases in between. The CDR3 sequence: CAWSQSQGQGETQYF. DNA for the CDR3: TGTGCCTGGAGTCAGTCCCAGGGCCAAGGGGAGACCCAGTACTTC.

CDR3 amino acids: CASSRQAGGEGYGYTF. CDR3 coding DNA: TGTGCCAGTAGCCGTCAGGCGGGGGGCGAGGGCTATGGCTACACCTTC. This chain connects TRBV19 to TRBJ1-2, with a weak D call TRBD1 (6 bases). The V end was cut by 6 bases, the J end by 4 bases, with 21 bases between. This CDR3 has 16 residues. The germline gives CDR1 LNHDA, CDR2 SQIVND (reference sequence).

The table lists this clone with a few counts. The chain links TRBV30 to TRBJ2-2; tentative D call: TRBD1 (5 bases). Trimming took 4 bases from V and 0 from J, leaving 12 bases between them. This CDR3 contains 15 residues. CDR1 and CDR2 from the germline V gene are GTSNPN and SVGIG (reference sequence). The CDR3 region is CAWKAAGTNTGELFF. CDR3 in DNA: TGTGCCTGGAAGGCGGCAGGGACGAACACCGGGGAGCTGTTTTTT.

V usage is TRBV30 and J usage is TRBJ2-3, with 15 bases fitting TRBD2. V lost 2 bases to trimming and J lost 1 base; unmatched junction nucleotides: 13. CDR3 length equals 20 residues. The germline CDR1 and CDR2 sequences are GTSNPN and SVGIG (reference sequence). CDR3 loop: CAWSTGRTSGRAGGTDTQYF. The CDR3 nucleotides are TGTGCCTGGAGTACTGGTCGGACTAGCGGGAGGGCCGGGGGCACAGATACGCAGTATTTT.

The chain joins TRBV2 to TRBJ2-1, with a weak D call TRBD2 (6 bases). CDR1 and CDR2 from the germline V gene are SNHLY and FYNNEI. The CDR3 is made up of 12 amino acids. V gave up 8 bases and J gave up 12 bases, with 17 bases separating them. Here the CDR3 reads CASFTSGTSQFF. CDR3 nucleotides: TGTGCCAGCTTCACATCCGGGACTTCGCAGTTCTTC. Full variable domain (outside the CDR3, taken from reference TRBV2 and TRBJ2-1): EPEVTQTPSHQVTQMGQEVILRCVPISNHLYFYWYRQILGQKVEFLVSFYNNEISEKSEIFDDQFSVERPDGSNFTLKIRSTKLEDSAMYFCASFTSGTSQFFGPGTRLTVL.

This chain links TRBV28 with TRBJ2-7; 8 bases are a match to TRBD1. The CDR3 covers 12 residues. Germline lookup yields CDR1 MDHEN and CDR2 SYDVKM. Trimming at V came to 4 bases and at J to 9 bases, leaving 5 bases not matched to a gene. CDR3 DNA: TGTGCCAGCAGTTCTCGGACAGGGCCGCAGTACTTC. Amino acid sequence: CASSSRTGPQYF.

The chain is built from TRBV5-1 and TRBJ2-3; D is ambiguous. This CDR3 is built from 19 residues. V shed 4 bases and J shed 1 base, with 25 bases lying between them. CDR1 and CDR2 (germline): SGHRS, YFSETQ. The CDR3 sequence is CASSLKVAQHEKGTDTQYF. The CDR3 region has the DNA TGCGCCAGCAGCCTAAAGGTAGCCCAACACGAAAAAGGCACAGATACGCAGTATTTT.

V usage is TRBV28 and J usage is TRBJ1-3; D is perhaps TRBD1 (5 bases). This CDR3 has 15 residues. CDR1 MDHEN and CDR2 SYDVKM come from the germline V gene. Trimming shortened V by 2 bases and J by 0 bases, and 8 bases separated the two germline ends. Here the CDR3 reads CASSLGRVSGNTIYF. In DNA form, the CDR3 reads TGTGCCAGCAGTTTAGGCAGGGTCTCTGGAAACACCATATATTTT.

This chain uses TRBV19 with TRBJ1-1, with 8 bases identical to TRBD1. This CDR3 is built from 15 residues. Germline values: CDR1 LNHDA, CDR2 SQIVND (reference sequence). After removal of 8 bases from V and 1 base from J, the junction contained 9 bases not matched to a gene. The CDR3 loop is CASSDRAWGNTEAFF. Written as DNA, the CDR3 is TGTGCCAGTTCGGACAGGGCCTGGGGGAACACTGAAGCTTTCTTT.

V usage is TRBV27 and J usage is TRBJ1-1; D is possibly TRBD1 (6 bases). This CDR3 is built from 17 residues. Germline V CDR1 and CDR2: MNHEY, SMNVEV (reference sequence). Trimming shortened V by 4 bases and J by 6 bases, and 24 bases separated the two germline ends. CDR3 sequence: CASSSIAGAGRSAEAFF. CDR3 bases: TGTGCCAGCAGTTCCATTGCGGGGGCTGGGCGGAGCGCTGAAGCTTTCTTT.

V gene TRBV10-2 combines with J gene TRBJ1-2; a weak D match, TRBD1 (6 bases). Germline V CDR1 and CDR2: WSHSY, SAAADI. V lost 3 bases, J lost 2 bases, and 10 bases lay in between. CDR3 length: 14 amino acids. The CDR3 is CASSDQGLNYGYTF. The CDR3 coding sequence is TGCGCCAGCAGTGACCAGGGGTTAAACTATGGCTACACCTTC.

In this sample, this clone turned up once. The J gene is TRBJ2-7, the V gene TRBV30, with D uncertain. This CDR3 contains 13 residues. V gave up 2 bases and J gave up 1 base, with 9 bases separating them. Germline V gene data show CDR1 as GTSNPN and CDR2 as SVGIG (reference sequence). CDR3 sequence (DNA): TGTGCCTGGAGTTCAGGCGCATCCTACGAGCAGTACTTC. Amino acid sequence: CAWSSGASYEQYF.

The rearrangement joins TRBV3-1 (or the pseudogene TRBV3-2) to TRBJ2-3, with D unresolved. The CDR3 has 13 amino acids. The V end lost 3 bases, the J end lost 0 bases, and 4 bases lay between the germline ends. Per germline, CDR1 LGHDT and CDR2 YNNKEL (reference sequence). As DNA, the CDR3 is TGTGCCAGCAGCCACGGGAGCACAGATACGCAGTATTTT. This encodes CASSHGSTDTQYF.

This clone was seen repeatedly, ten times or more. The CDR3 is CASSMTLREAYNEQFF. For the CDR3, the DNA is TGTGCCAGTAGTATGACTTTGCGGGAGGCCTACAATGAGCAGTTCTTC. This chain connects TRBV19 to TRBJ2-1, with TRBD2 matching over 8 bases. The germline gives CDR1 LNHDA, CDR2 SQIVND (reference sequence). J lost 2 bases, V lost 3 bases, and 6 bases had no gene match. The CDR3 is 16 residues long.

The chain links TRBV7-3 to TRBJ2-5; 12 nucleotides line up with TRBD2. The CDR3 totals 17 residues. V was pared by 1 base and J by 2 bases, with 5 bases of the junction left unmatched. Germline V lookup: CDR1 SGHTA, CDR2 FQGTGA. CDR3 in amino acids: CASSLIRTSGDQETQYF. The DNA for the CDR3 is TGTGCCAGCAGCTTAATTCGGACTAGCGGGGATCAAGAGACCCAGTACTTC.

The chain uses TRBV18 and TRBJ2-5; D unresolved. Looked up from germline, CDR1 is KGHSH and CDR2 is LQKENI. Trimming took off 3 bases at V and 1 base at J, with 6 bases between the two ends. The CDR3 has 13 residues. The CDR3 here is CASSPQAQETQYF. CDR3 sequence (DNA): TGTGCCAGCTCACCCCAGGCCCAAGAGACCCAGTACTTC.

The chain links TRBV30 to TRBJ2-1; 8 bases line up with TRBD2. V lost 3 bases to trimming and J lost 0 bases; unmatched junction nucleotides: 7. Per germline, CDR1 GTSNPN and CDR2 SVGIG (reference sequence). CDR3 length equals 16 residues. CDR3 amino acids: CAWRISGTLSYNEQFF. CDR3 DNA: TGTGCCTGGAGGATTAGCGGGACACTCTCCTACAATGAGCAGTTCTTC.

CDR3: CASSSGTGQFF. The CDR3 coding sequence is TGTGCCAGCAGCTCGGGGACTGGGCAGTTCTTC. The rearrangement links TRBV5-6 to TRBJ2-1; maybe TRBD2 (6 bases). The V and J ends lost 3 bases and 12 bases respectively, with 10 bases between them. The CDR3 runs 11 residues. CDR1 and CDR2 from the germline V gene are SGHDT and YYEEEE. The full variable domain, rest sourced from reference TRBV5-6 and TRBJ2-1, is DAGVTQSPTHLIKTRGQQVTLRCSPKSGHDTVSWYQQALGQGPQFIFQYYEEEERQRGNFPDRFSGHQFPNYSSELNVNALLLGDSALYLCASSSGTGQFFGPGTRLTVL.

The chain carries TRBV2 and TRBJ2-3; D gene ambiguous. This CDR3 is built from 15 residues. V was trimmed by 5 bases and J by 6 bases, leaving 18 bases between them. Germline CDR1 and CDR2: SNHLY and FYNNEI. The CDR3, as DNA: TGTGCCAGCAGTCCAGACCTATTCCTGAGGGATACGCAGTATTTT. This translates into CASSPDLFLRDTQYF.